Listed below are T cell receptor beta chains from one sample, sequenced in a study of cytomegalovirus exposure and HLA in healthy donors. TCRdb's table, derived via immunoSEQ multiplex PCR, lists solely in-frame clones and lacks some. The table has under 250,000 clones, roughly 79% seen once. Material for sequencing was PBMCs. These TCRs come from a man under 40 in good health and CMV-seronegative. Both conserved end residues are part of each CDR3. The D gene is left open where the match is weak. The size entry is marked missing in some rows and otherwise reads once, few, many or a size class.

cdr3_aa cdr3_nt j_call clone_size v_call cdr3_length d_call
CASSEQGTGAGEQYF TGTGCCAGCAGTGAACAGGGGACAGGGGCGGGCGAGCAGTACTTC TRBJ2-7 once TRBV2 15 TRBD1
CASSIAPSQTGEQYF TGTGCCAGTAGTATCGCGCCATCCCAAACGGGCGAGCAGTACTTC TRBJ2-7 - TRBV19 15 -
CASSLREQGYGYTF TGTGCCAGCAGTTTACGAGAACAGGGGTATGGCTACACCTTC TRBJ1-2 - TRBV27 14 TRBD1
CATSRYSGSWTDTQYF TGTGCCACCAGCAGATATAGCGGGAGTTGGACAGATACGCAGTATTTT TRBJ2-3 - TRBV15 16 TRBD2
CASTRGNEQFF TGTGCCAGCACACGCGGCAATGAGCAGTTCTTC TRBJ2-1 - TRBV6-5 11 -
CASSLMGLAGVGDTQYF TGTGCCAGCAGCTTGATGGGACTAGCGGGAGTTGGAGATACGCAGTATTTT TRBJ2-3 - TRBV5-5 17 TRBD2
CASRQLAGGRETQYF TGCGCCAGCAGACAGCTAGCGGGAGGACGAGAGACCCAGTACTTC TRBJ2-5 few TRBV5-1 15 TRBD2
CSVDEGVTSGRASYEQYF TGCAGCGTTGACGAGGGGGTAACTAGCGGGAGAGCCTCCTACGAGCAGTACTTC TRBJ2-7 once TRBV29-1 18 TRBD2
CASSYNTAYSNQPQHF TGTGCCAGCAGTTACAACACAGCTTATAGCAATCAGCCCCAGCATTTT TRBJ1-5 - TRBV6-6 16 -
CSVGGFAPGAGANVLTF TGCAGCGTTGGCGGGTTTGCCCCAGGGGCTGGGGCCAACGTCCTGACTTTC TRBJ2-6 - TRBV29-1 17 -
CAWTQGQGRQPQHF TGTGCCTGGACCCAGGGACAGGGGAGGCAGCCCCAGCATTTT TRBJ1-5 - TRBV30 14 TRBD1
CSVRTSVDNEQFF TGCAGCGTTCGGACTAGCGTTGACAATGAGCAGTTCTTC TRBJ2-1 - TRBV29-1 13 TRBD2
CASSPGLGGGYEQYF TGTGCCAGCTCACCGGGACTAGGTGGGGGCTACGAGCAGTACTTC TRBJ2-7 few TRBV18 15 TRBD2
CASSPDGVHGYTF TGTGCCAGCTCACCCGACGGGGTGCATGGCTACACCTTC TRBJ1-2 - TRBV18 13 -
CASSLRDIGGTQYF TGTGCCAGCAGTTTACGAGACATAGGGGGGACCCAGTACTTC TRBJ2-5 - TRBV27 14 -
CASSQRGNQPQHF TGTGCCAGCAGCCAAAGGGGTAATCAGCCCCAGCATTTT TRBJ1-5 once TRBV7-2 13 -
CASSEEYGVSNEQFF TGTGCCAGCAGTGAAGAATACGGAGTTTCCAATGAGCAGTTCTTC TRBJ2-1 - TRBV6-1 15 -
CASSYGLGTDTQYF TGTGCCAGCAGCTACGGACTAGGCACAGATACGCAGTATTTT TRBJ2-3 - TRBV5-4 14 TRBD2
CASTLDSANTEAFF TGTGCCAGCACCTTAGACAGTGCGAACACTGAAGCTTTCTTT TRBJ1-1 - TRBV9 14 -
CATSRDRGDYGYTF TGTGCCACCAGCAGAGACAGGGGGGACTATGGCTACACCTTC TRBJ1-2 few TRBV15 14 TRBD1
CSVGSSSGANVLTF TGCAGCGTTGGTAGCAGCTCTGGGGCCAACGTCCTGACTTTC TRBJ2-6 - TRBV29-1 14 -
CASSQGHGAPGELFF TGTGCCAGCAGCCAAGGACATGGGGCGCCCGGGGAGCTGTTTTTT TRBJ2-2 - TRBV4-2 15 -
CAWSRDKTYEQYF TGTGCCTGGAGCCGGGACAAAACCTACGAGCAGTACTTC TRBJ2-7 - TRBV30 13 -
CASSLDRLAGAGEQYF TGTGCCAGCAGCTTAGACCGACTAGCGGGAGCGGGGGAGCAGTACTTC TRBJ2-7 - TRBV7-9 16 TRBD2
CASSLEAGNTEAFF TGCGCCAGCAGCTTGGAAGCAGGGAACACTGAAGCTTTCTTT TRBJ1-1 - TRBV5-1 14 -
CASSFRGAAFF TGTGCCAGCAGTTTCAGGGGGGCGGCTTTCTTT TRBJ1-1 - TRBV28 11 TRBD1
CATSRDRSTGLRDTQYF TGTGCCACCAGCAGAGATCGTAGCACTGGGTTGAGGGATACGCAGTATTTT TRBJ2-3 - TRBV15 17 -
CASSYSRTGDLGGYTF TGTGCCAGCAGTTACTCGCGGACAGGGGATTTGGGCGGCTACACCTTC TRBJ1-2 - TRBV6-5 16 TRBD1
CASSFGRRGSGQPQHF TGTGCCAGCAGTTTCGGACGTAGGGGGTCGGGTCAGCCCCAGCATTTT TRBJ1-5 - TRBV28 16 -
CASEKQGTDTQYF TGCGCCAGCGAAAAACAGGGGACAGATACGCAGTATTTT TRBJ2-3 - TRBV5-1 13 TRBD1
CASTSRRRTSHSFLEQYF TGCGCCAGCACTTCGCGGCGGAGGACTAGCCATAGTTTCCTCGAGCAGTACTTC TRBJ2-7 - TRBV10-1 18 TRBD2
CASSKFAGWGEKLFF TGTGCCAGCAGCAAGTTTGCAGGGTGGGGTGAAAAACTGTTTTTT TRBJ1-4 - TRBV21-1 15 -
CASSPMTGAGETQYF TGTGCCAGCAGCCCCATGACAGGGGCAGGAGAGACCCAGTACTTC TRBJ2-5 few TRBV5-4 15 TRBD1
CASSYSQTYEQYF TGTGCCAGCAGTTATAGCCAAACCTACGAGCAGTACTTC TRBJ2-7 few TRBV6-5 13 -
CASSDSGSTDTQYF TGTGCCAGCAGTGACAGCGGGAGCACAGATACGCAGTATTTT TRBJ2-3 - TRBV6-4 14 -
CASSQGLAGGETQYF TGTGCCAGCAGCCAGGGACTAGCGGGAGGAGAGACCCAGTACTTC TRBJ2-5 - TRBV4-2 15 TRBD2
CASSPTGGRSNEKLFF TGTGCCAGCAGCCCGACAGGGGGCAGGTCTAATGAAAAACTGTTTTTT TRBJ1-4 - TRBV7-9 16 TRBD1
CASSWLGSGTSDTQYF TGTGCCAGCAGTTGGTTGGGTAGCGGGACTTCAGATACGCAGTATTTT TRBJ2-3 once TRBV28 16 TRBD2
CSVVFRDKENNEQFF TGCAGCGTTGTGTTCCGGGACAAAGAGAACAATGAGCAGTTCTTC TRBJ2-1 - TRBV29-1 15 -
CASSLRQAYNEKLFF TGTGCCAGCAGCTTAAGGCAGGCCTATAATGAAAAACTGTTTTTT TRBJ1-4 - TRBV7-2 15 -
CASSLDPSGNTGELFF TGCGCCAGCAGCTTGGATCCTAGCGGGAACACCGGGGAGCTGTTTTTT TRBJ2-2 - TRBV5-1 16 TRBD2
CASSQVAQRGFYEQYF TGCGCCAGCAGCCAAGTAGCACAGCGGGGATTCTACGAGCAGTACTTC TRBJ2-7 - TRBV4-1 16 TRBD2
CASGRVWGEATDTQYF TGTGCCAGCGGCAGGGTCTGGGGGGAGGCCACAGATACGCAGTATTTT TRBJ2-3 - TRBV9 16 -
CASSFPRGGLANTGELFF TGTGCCAGCAGCTTCCCCCGGGGGGGACTAGCGAACACCGGGGAGCTGTTTTTT TRBJ2-2 - TRBV7-9 18 TRBD2
CASSLGRDYEQYF TGTGCCAGCAGTCTGGGGCGGGATTACGAGCAGTACTTC TRBJ2-7 - TRBV6-1 13 -
CASSYSDSEQYF TGTGCCAGCAGTTACTCGGACAGCGAGCAGTACTTC TRBJ2-7 - TRBV6-6 12 -
CASSPTLGGAKNSPLHF TGTGCCAGCAGTCCCACCCTTGGCGGGGCCAAGAATTCACCCCTCCACTTT TRBJ1-6 - TRBV27 17 -
CASSEYKGAIPTGELFF TGTGCCAGCAGTGAATACAAGGGGGCGATTCCCACCGGGGAGCTGTTTTTT TRBJ2-2 - TRBV25-1 17 TRBD1
CASSFGLGGSNQPQHF TGTGCCAGCAGCTTCGGGCTGGGGGGTAGCAATCAGCCCCAGCATTTT TRBJ1-5 - TRBV5-6 16 -
CASTGIYEQYF TGTGCCAGCACGGGGATCTACGAGCAGTACTTC TRBJ2-7 few TRBV25-1 11 -
CASSVGTRGYEQYF TGTGCCAGCAGTGTAGGGACTAGGGGTTACGAGCAGTACTTC TRBJ2-7 - TRBV2 14 TRBD2
CASSNRGSSYEQYF TGTGCCAGTAGTAACAGGGGCAGCTCCTACGAGCAGTACTTC TRBJ2-7 - TRBV19 14 TRBD1
CASSESHAYEQYF TGTGCCAGTAGTGAGTCGCATGCCTACGAGCAGTACTTC TRBJ2-7 - TRBV19 13 -